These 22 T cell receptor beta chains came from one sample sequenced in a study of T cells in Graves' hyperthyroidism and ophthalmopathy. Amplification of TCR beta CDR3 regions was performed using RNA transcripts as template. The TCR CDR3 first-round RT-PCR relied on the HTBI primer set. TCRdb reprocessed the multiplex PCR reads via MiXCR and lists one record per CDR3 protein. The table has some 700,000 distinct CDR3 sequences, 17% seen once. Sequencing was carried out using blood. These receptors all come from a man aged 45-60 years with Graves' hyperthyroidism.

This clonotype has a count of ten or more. The CDR3 loop reads CASSLDLSGLAANNEQFF. The CDR3 coding sequence is TGTGCCAGCAGCTTAGATCTATCGGGACTAGCGGCCAACAATGAGCAGTTCTTC. This chain uses TRBV11-2 with TRBJ2-1; 11 bases match TRBD2. In germline, CDR1 is SGHAT, CDR2 FQNNGV. This CDR3 is 18 amino acids long. Germline trimming cut 0 bases from V and 5 bases from J; bases unmatched to any gene: 9.

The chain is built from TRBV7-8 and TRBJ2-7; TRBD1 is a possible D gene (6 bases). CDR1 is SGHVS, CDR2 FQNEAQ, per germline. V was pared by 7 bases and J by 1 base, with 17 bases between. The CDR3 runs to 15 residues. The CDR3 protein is CASTIRGGMSYEQYF. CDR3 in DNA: TGTGCCAGCACTATCAGGGGCGGAATGTCCTACGAGCAGTACTTC.

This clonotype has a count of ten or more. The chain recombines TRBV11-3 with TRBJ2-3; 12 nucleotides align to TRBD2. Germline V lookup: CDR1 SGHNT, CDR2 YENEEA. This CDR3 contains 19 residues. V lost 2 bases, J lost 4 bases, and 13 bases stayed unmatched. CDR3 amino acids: CASSLRTQPSGRAADTQYF. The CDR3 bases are TGTGCCAGCAGCTTACGGACCCAGCCTAGCGGGAGGGCCGCAGATACGCAGTATTTT.

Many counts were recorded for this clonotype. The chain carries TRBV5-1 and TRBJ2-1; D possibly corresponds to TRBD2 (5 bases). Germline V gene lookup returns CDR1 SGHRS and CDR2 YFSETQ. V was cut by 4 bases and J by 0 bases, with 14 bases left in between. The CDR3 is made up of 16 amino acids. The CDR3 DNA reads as TGCGCCAGCAGCCGTCGGACTTGGAGCTCCTACAATGAGCAGTTCTTC. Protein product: CASSRRTWSSYNEQFF. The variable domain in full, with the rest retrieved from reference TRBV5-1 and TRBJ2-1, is KAGVTQTPRYLIKTRGQQVTLSCSPISGHRSVSWYQQTPGQGLQFLFEYFSETQRNKGNFPGRFSGRQFSNSRSEMNVSTLELGDSALYLCASSRRTWSSYNEQFFGPGTRLTVL.

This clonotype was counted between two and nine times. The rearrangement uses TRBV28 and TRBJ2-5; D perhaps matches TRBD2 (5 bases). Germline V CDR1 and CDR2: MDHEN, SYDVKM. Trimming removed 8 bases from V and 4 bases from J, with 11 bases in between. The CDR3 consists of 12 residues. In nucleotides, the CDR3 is TGTGCCAGCGGGAGAGGTAGAGAGACCCAGTACTTC. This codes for CASGRGRETQYF.

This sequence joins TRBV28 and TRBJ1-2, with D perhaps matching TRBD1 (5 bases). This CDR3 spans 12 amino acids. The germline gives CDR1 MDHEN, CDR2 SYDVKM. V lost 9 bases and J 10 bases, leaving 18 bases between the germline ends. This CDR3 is CASTTSGRVYTF. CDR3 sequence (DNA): TGTGCCAGTACGACATCGGGGCGCGTCTACACCTTC.

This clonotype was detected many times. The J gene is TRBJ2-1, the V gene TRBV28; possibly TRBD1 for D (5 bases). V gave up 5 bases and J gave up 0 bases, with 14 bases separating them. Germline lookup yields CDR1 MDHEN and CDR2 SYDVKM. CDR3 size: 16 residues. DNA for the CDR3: TGTGCCAGCAGTAGGCGACAGAAGTTCTCCTACAATGAGCAGTTCTTC. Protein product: CASSRRQKFSYNEQFF.

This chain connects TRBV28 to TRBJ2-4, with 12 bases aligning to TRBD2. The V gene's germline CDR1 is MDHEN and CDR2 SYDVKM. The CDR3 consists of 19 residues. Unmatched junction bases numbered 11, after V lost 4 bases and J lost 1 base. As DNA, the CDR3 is TGTGCCAGCAGTTCCGGACTAGCGGGATCTATAGGGGCCAAAAACATTCAGTACTTC. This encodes CASSSGLAGSIGAKNIQYF.

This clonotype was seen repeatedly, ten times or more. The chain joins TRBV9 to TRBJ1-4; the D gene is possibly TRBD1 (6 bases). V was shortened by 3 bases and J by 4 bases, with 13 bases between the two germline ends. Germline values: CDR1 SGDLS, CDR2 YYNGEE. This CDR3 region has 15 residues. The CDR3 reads CASSAGTSINEKLFF. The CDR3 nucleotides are TGTGCCAGCAGCGCTGGGACAAGTATTAATGAAAAACTGTTTTTT.

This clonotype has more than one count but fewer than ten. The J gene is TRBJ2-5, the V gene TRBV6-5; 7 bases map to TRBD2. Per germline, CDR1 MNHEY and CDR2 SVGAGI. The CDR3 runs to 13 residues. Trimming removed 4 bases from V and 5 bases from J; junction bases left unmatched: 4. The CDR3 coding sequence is TGTGCCAGCAGTTGGGCGGGAGTGGAGACCCAGTACTTC. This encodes CASSWAGVETQYF.

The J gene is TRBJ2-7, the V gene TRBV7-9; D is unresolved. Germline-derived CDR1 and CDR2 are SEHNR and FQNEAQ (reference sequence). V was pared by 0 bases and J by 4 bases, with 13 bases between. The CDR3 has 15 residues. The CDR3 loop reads CASSLASSSPYEQYF. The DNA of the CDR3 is TGTGCCAGCAGCTTAGCGTCCAGCAGTCCTTACGAGCAGTACTTC.

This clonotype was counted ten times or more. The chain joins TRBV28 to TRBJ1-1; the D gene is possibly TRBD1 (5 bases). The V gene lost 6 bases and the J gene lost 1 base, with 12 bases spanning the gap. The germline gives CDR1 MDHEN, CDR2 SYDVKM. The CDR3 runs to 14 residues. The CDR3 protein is CASSVDGANTEAFF. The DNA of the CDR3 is TGTGCCAGCAGCGTGGACGGGGCGAACACTGAAGCTTTCTTT.

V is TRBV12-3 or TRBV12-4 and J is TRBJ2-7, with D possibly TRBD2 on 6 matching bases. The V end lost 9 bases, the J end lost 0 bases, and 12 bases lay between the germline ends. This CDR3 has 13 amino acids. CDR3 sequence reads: CAREGDDSYEQYF. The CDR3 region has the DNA TGTGCCAGGGAGGGAGACGACTCCTACGAGCAGTACTTC.

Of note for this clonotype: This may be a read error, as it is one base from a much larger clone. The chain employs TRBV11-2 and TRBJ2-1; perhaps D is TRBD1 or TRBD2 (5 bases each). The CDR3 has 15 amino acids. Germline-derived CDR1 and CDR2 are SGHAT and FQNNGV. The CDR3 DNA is TGTGCCAGCAGCCGGGACCGGAGCTCCTACAATGAGCAGCTCTTC. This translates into CASSRDRSSYNEQLF.

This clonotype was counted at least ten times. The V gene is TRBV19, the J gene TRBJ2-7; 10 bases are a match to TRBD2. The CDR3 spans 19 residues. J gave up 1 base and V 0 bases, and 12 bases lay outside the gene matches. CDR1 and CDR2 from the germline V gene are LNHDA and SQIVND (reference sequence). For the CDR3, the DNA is TGTGCCAGTAGTATAGACGCACTAGCGGGACGGTCCTATTCCTACGAGCAGTACTTC. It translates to CASSIDALAGRSYSYEQYF.

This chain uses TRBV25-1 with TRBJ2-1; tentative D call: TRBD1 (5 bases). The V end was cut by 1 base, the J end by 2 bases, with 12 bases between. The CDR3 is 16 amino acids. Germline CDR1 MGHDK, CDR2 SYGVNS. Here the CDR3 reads CASSEFGQGTYNEQFF. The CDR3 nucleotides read TGTGCCAGCAGTGAATTTGGGCAGGGCACCTACAATGAGCAGTTCTTC.

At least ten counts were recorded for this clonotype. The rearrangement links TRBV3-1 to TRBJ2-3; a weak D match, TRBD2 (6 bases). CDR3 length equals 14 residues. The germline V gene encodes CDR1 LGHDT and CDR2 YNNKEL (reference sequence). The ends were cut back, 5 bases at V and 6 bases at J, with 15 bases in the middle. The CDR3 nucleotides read TGTGCCAGCAGCGCCGGAGGCGGGATCGATACGCAGTATTTT. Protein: CASSAGGGIDTQYF.

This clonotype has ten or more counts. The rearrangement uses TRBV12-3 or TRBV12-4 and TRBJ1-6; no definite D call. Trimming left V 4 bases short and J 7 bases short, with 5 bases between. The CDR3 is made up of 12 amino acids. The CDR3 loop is CASSWENSPLHF. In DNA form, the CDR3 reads TGTGCCAGCAGTTGGGAGAATTCACCCCTCCACTTT.

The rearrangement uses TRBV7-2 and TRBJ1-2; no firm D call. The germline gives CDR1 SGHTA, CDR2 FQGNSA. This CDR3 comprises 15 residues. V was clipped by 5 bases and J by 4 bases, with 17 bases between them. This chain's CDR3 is CASSEVVGPGYGYTF. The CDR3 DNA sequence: TGTGCCAGCAGCGAGGTTGTGGGTCCGGGCTATGGCTACACCTTC.

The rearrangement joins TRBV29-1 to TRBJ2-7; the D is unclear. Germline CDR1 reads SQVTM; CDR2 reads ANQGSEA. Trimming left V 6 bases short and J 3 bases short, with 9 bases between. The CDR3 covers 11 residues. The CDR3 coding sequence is TGCAGCGTACAGACAAACTACGAGCAGTACTTC. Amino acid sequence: CSVQTNYEQYF.

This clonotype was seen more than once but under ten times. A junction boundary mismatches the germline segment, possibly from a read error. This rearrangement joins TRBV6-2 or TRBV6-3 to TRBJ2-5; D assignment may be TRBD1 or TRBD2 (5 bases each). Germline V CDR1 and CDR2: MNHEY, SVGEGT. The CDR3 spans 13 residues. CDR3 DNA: TGTGCCGGCAGTTATGGGACGCAAGAGACCCAGTACTTC. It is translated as CAGSYGTQETQYF.

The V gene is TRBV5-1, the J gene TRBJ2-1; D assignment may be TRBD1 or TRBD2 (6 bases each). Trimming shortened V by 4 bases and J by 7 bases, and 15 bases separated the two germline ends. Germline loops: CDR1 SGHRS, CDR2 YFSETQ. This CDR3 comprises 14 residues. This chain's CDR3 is CASSPQEGTNEQFF. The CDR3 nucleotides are TGCGCCAGCAGCCCTCAGGAGGGGACAAATGAGCAGTTCTTC.